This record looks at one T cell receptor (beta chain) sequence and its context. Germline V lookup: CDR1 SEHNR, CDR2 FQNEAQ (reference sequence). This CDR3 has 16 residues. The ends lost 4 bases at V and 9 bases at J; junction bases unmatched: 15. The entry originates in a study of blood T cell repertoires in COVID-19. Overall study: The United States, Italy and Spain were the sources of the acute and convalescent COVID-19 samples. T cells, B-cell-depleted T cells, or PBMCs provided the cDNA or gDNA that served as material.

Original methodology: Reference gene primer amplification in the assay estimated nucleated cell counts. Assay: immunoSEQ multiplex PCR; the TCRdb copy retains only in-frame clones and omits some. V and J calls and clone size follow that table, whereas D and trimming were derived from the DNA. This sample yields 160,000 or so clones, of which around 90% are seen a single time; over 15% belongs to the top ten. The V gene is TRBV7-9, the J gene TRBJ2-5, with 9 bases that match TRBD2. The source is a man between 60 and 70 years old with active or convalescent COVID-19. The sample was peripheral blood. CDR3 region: CASSSLKLAGTMAQYF. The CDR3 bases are TGTGCCAGCAGCTCCCTGAAACTAGCGGGTACAATGGCCCAGTACTTC.